The rows below give T cell receptor beta chains drawn from one sample of a study of beta chain features in type 1 diabetes. This table comes from immunoSEQ multiplex PCR, and its TCRdb copy is limited to in-frame clones, with some not included. The repertoire holds fewer than 250,000 clones, with 14% as singletons. Sequenced sample: naive CD4+ T cells from blood. The receptors were gathered from a woman aged 40 to 55 in good health. Both conserved end residues are part of each CDR3. Each record gives: D gene, V gene, clone size, J gene, CDR3 protein, CDR3 DNA. A D gene is named only where the DNA matches it firmly. Clone size is stated in some rows and not others, as once, few, many or a class when expanded.

.,TRBV6-5,.,TRBJ2-1,CASSTDNYEQFF,TGTGCCAGCAGTACGGACAACTATGAGCAGTTCTTC
.,TRBV19,few,TRBJ2-3,CASSNRGAGTDTQYF,TGTGCCAGTAGTAACCGGGGGGCCGGCACAGATACGCAGTATTTT
.,TRBV7-6,few,TRBJ2-7,CASSSRDNTYEQYF,TGTGCCAGCAGCTCCCGGGACAACACCTACGAGCAGTACTTC
.,TRBV19,few,TRBJ2-6,CASSTTGTGANVLTF,TGTGCCAGTAGTACAACAGGGACTGGGGCCAACGTCCTGACTTTC
TRBD1,TRBV4-3,.,TRBJ2-1,CASSQDGTANEQFF,TGCGCCAGCAGCCAAGATGGGACAGCTAATGAGCAGTTCTTC
.,TRBV19,few,TRBJ2-1,CASSMYPTGSSYNEQFF,TGTGCCAGTAGTATGTACCCTACAGGGAGCTCCTACAATGAGCAGTTCTTC
.,TRBV5-1,.,TRBJ1-2,CASSFSQRVPYGYTF,TGCGCCAGCAGCTTCTCACAGAGGGTCCCGTATGGCTACACCTTC
.,TRBV2,.,TRBJ2-1,CASSDLGVGYNEQFF,TGTGCCAGCAGTGACTTAGGGGTTGGGTACAATGAGCAGTTCTTC
.,TRBV2,few,TRBJ1-6,CASSDIPWGPHF,TGTGCCAGCAGTGACATACCATGGGGGCCCCACTTT
TRBD1,TRBV28,.,TRBJ2-5,CASSPPDRRLRETQYF,TGTGCCAGCAGTCCCCCGGACAGGCGGCTACGAGAGACCCAGTACTTC
TRBD1,TRBV7-2,.,TRBJ1-1,CASSSTGGHTEAFF,TGTGCCAGCAGCTCGACAGGGGGTCACACTGAAGCTTTCTTT
.,TRBV5-1,.,TRBJ1-1,CASGSGPTEAFF,TGCGCCAGCGGCTCAGGGCCCACTGAAGCTTTCTTT
TRBD2,TRBV9,few,TRBJ2-1,CASTVSGGAGEQFF,TGTGCCAGCACGGTCAGCGGGGGGGCCGGTGAGCAGTTCTTC
TRBD1,TRBV11-2,once,TRBJ1-2,CASSSSGQGVYGYTF,TGTGCCAGCAGCTCGAGTGGGCAGGGGGTATATGGCTACACCTTC
.,TRBV6-5,.,TRBJ2-3,CASRSLAGTDTQYF,TGTGCCAGCAGGTCACTAGCAGGCACAGATACGCAGTATTTT
TRBD1,TRBV29-1,.,TRBJ1-1,CSVGQGAVTEAFF,TGCAGCGTTGGGCAGGGGGCGGTCACTGAAGCTTTCTTT
.,TRBV19,few,TRBJ1-5,CASSTPGHLNQPQHF,TGTGCCAGTAGTACCCCCGGACATCTTAATCAGCCCCAGCATTTT
.,TRBV2,few,TRBJ2-1,CASMEGTFYNEQFF,TGTGCCAGCATGGAGGGTACCTTCTACAATGAGCAGTTCTTC
TRBD2,TRBV7-9,.,TRBJ2-1,CASSSTSYEQFF,TGTGCCAGCAGCTCGACTAGCTATGAGCAGTTCTTC
TRBD2,TRBV4-1,.,TRBJ2-3,CASSYGTSGQYTQYF,TGCGCCAGCAGCTATGGGACTAGCGGACAATATACGCAGTATTTT
.,TRBV19,.,TRBJ1-1,CASSSSPRVTSEAFF,TGTGCCAGTAGTTCTAGCCCTAGGGTAACGAGTGAAGCTTTCTTT
TRBD1,TRBV6-6,few,TRBJ2-7,CASRKQGRSYEQYF,TGTGCCAGCAGGAAACAGGGGAGATCCTACGAGCAGTACTTC
.,TRBV7-6,few,TRBJ1-1,CASSDAPGQSNTEAFF,TGTGCCAGCAGCGACGCACCGGGACAATCGAACACTGAAGCTTTCTTT
TRBD1,TRBV9,few,TRBJ2-5,CASSAGQVQETQYF,TGTGCCAGCAGCGCTGGACAGGTCCAAGAGACCCAGTACTTC
.,TRBV18,few,TRBJ1-6,CASSPPGGHSDSPLHF,TGTGCCAGCTCACCACCGGGCGGGCATTCGGATTCACCCCTCCACTTT
.,TRBV5-1,.,TRBJ2-3,CASSLEGGAGDTQYF,TGCGCCAGCAGCTTGGAGGGCGGGGCGGGGGATACGCAGTATTTT
TRBD1,TRBV7-9,few,TRBJ1-4,CASSLRLWDRSNEKLFF,TGTGCCAGCAGCCTGAGGCTCTGGGACAGAAGTAATGAAAAACTGTTTTTT
TRBD1,TRBV10-1,few,TRBJ2-2,CASSKNRGKVAGELFF,TGCGCCAGCAGTAAAAACAGGGGGAAGGTGGCCGGGGAGCTGTTTTTT
TRBD1,TRBV6-1,few,TRBJ2-7,CASSAMGQGFYEQYF,TGTGCCAGCAGTGCTATGGGACAGGGGTTCTACGAGCAGTACTTC
TRBD1,TRBV5-1,.,TRBJ2-4,CASSLLSTGGNIQYF,TGCGCCAGCAGCTTGCTATCGACAGGGGGGAACATTCAGTACTTC
.,TRBV5-4,.,TRBJ1-1,CASSLAPTGSLEAFF,TGTGCCAGCAGCTTGGCACCGACAGGCTCCTTAGAAGCTTTCTTT
TRBD1,TRBV29-1,few,TRBJ2-7,CSVRTRLIRDRGGEQYF,TGCAGCGTTCGAACCCGACTCATCCGGGACAGGGGCGGCGAGCAGTACTTC
.,TRBV19,many,TRBJ1-1,CATQNRRRGTEAFF,TGTGCCACCCAAAACAGGCGCCGAGGCACTGAAGCTTTCTTT
TRBD1,TRBV6-5,few,TRBJ1-2,CASSYSPTGGNKGYTF,TGTGCCAGCAGTTACTCGCCGACAGGGGGAAATAAAGGCTACACCTTC
TRBD1,TRBV10-1,.,TRBJ2-3,CASSPTGADTQYF,TGCGCCAGCAGCCCAACAGGGGCAGATACGCAGTATTTT
TRBD2,TRBV2,.,TRBJ2-1,CASSEERGGHEQFF,TGTGCCAGCAGTGAAGAACGGGGGGGCCATGAGCAGTTCTTC
.,TRBV7-9,.,TRBJ1-5,CASSFGLGGAWSNQPQHF,TGTGCCAGCAGCTTCGGATTAGGGGGGGCGTGGAGCAATCAGCCCCAGCATTTT
.,TRBV18,few,TRBJ2-3,CASSPTQVSTDTQYF,TGTGCCAGCTCACCAACCCAGGTTAGCACAGATACGCAGTATTTT
TRBD1,TRBV5-1,few,TRBJ2-5,CASSLGGQVQETQYF,TGCGCCAGCAGCTTGGGCGGACAGGTGCAAGAGACCCAGTACTTC
.,TRBV5-6,few,TRBJ2-2,CASRIAGYAGELFF,TGTGCCAGCAGAATCGCGGGGTACGCCGGGGAGCTGTTTTTT
TRBD1,TRBV18,.,TRBJ1-1,CASSPGQANTEAFF,TGTGCCAGCTCACCAGGACAGGCGAACACTGAAGCTTTCTTT
.,TRBV6-6,few,TRBJ2-7,CASSFGDRIGSYEQYF,TGTGCCAGCAGTTTCGGCGACAGGATCGGCTCCTACGAGCAGTACTTC
TRBD1,TRBV7-9,many,TRBJ2-7,CASSSGGSEQYF,TGTGCCAGCAGTTCAGGGGGAAGCGAGCAGTACTTC
.,TRBV28,few,TRBJ2-7,CASTSFGPYEQYF,TGTGCCAGCACCTCGTTCGGTCCCTACGAGCAGTACTTC
.,TRBV4-1,few,TRBJ2-2,CASSRGTGELFF,TGCGCCAGCAGCAGGGGGACCGGGGAGCTGTTTTTT
.,TRBV12-5,few,TRBJ1-6,CASGLTSFSPLHF,TGTGCTAGTGGTTTGACTAGTTTTTCACCCCTCCACTTT
TRBD1,TRBV5-1,.,TRBJ1-5,CASSPGQGGLQPQHF,TGCGCCAGCAGCCCCGGACAGGGTGGACTTCAGCCCCAGCATTTT
.,TRBV6-1,few,TRBJ1-5,CASSWTVNQPQHF,TGTGCCAGCAGTTGGACAGTCAATCAGCCCCAGCATTTT
TRBD1,TRBV18,few,TRBJ2-3,CASSGIPLTGLADTQYF,TGTGCCAGCTCAGGCATACCCTTGACAGGGTTGGCAGATACGCAGTATTTT
TRBD2,TRBV2,.,TRBJ2-3,CASSEAVTSGYTDTQYF,TGTGCCAGCAGTGAAGCGGTAACTAGCGGATACACAGATACGCAGTATTTT